This T cell receptor beta chain comes out of a study of T cell repertoires in cytomegalovirus infection. Study-wide context: Both a matching HLA type and CMV infection were indicated by public TCR beta signatures.

Whole-study findings and limits: The ex vivo response was dominated by HLA-C-restricted CMV-specific TCR beta clonotypes.

About this clonotype itself: Its antigen is unknown.

TCRdb reprocessed the reads with MiXCR, giving one entry per CDR3 protein. The data contain some 270,000 distinct CDR3 sequences, about a sixth of them singletons. There are 18 residues in the CDR3. Between the trimmed V and J ends, which lost 4 bases and 2 bases, there was a span of 24 bases. V and J are TRBV12-3 or TRBV12-4 and TRBJ2-7; possibly TRBD2 for D (6 bases). The sample consisted of CD8+ T cells from PBMCs. The TCR was taken from a human donor in good health (CMV status not recorded). Some clones in this sample may be carry-over from other donors' samples. Written as DNA, the CDR3 is TGTGCCAGCAGTTACGGACCGTCCGCGGGGTCCCACGCCTACGAGCAGTACTTC. It encodes CASSYGPSAGSHAYEQYF.